One sample yielded the 6 T cell receptor beta chains listed below, sequenced in a study of read filtering for tumor transcriptome and immune sequencing. This library used 300 to 450 ng RNA and molecular barcoded adaptors spanning alpha/delta and beta/gamma chains. A single record per CDR3 protein comes from TCRdb applying MiXCR to the reads. In the table there are some 120,000 distinct CDR3 sequences, approximately 12% of which are singletons. The sequencing sample was made of a population of CD138-negative cells sorted from bone marrow. All receptors derive from a donor aged 40 or over with multiple myeloma.

The table lists this clonotype with many counts. The J gene is TRBJ2-5, the V gene TRBV6-6, with 12 nucleotides matching TRBD2. The ends lost 2 bases at V and 5 bases at J; junction bases unmatched: 0. The CDR3 sequence is 14 residues long. Germline CDR1 reads MNHNY; CDR2 reads SVGAGI (reference sequence). This chain's CDR3 is CASSYGLAGETQYF. For the CDR3, the DNA is TGTGCCAGCAGTTACGGACTAGCGGGGGAGACCCAGTACTTC.

This clonotype has ten or more counts. The gene calls are TRBV7-3 and TRBJ2-3; 7 bases align to TRBD1. With 5 bases clipped from V and 2 bases from J, the junction kept 7 bases outside the gene matches. The length of the CDR3 is 15 residues. The germline gives CDR1 SGHTA, CDR2 FQGTGA. The CDR3 DNA sequence: TGTGCCAGCAGCCCGACAGGGTGGCCCACAGATACGCAGTATTTT. It translates to CASSPTGWPTDTQYF.

In this sample, this clonotype turned up a few times. At one end, the junction sequence differs from germline, possibly due to a read error. The chain uses TRBV29-1 and TRBJ2-2; D is perhaps TRBD1 or TRBD2 (5 bases each). Germline lookup yields CDR1 SQVTM and CDR2 ANQGSEA. CDR3 length equals 14 residues. CDR3 in DNA: TGCAGCGCTGCACGGGGCGCGAACACCGGGGAGCTGCTTTTT. It yields the protein CSAARGANTGELLF.

This clonotype has ten or more counts. This chain links TRBV6-6 with TRBJ2-1, with D tentatively TRBD2 (5 bases). Trimming left V 8 bases short and J 8 bases short, with 22 bases between. CDR1 and CDR2 (germline): MNHNY, SVGAGI (reference sequence). The CDR3 contains 15 residues. The DNA of the CDR3 is TGTGCCAGCTCATACGGGGAGAGAAATGGCGATGAGCAGTTCTTC. Protein product: CASSYGERNGDEQFF.

This clonotype is deemed medium-sized. V is TRBV5-1 and J is TRBJ2-7, with no clear D. Trimming removed 3 bases from V and 7 bases from J, with 14 bases in between. Germline V gives CDR1 SGHRS, CDR2 YFSETQ. The CDR3 is 13 amino acids. DNA of the CDR3: TGCGCCAGCAGCTCAATGGGAACTGGAGAGCAGTACTTC. Its protein is CASSSMGTGEQYF.

This clonotype has ten or more counts. The chain carries TRBV3-1 and TRBJ2-7; tentatively, D is TRBD1 (5 bases). The CDR3 has 13 residues. V was trimmed by 4 bases and J by 3 bases, leaving 10 bases between them. Germline V CDR1 and CDR2: LGHDT, YNNKEL (reference sequence). The CDR3 DNA reads TGTGCCAGCAGCCCAGGCAGGGACTACGAGCAGTACTTC. This codes for CASSPGRDYEQYF.